The present T cell receptor (beta chain) was sequenced within a study of blood T cell repertoires in COVID-19. Here immunoSEQ multiplex PCR was the method, and the copy in TCRdb shows in-frame clones only, minus some. Among 450,000 or so clones listed, over 85% were seen once. In its sample, this clone was seen once. This CDR3 is 13 amino acids long. The V and J ends lost 4 bases and 8 bases, in that order; junction bases with no gene match: 6. CDR1 and CDR2 (germline): SGDLS, YYNGEE. This rearrangement joins TRBV9 to TRBJ2-4; TRBD1 aligns across 7 bases. The sequence was obtained from a man between 18 and 29 years old with COVID-19, enrolled during active disease. What was sequenced was peripheral blood. The CDR3 sequence: CASSIRQGDIQYF. Here the CDR3 DNA reads TGTGCCAGCAGCATACGACAGGGAGACATTCAGTACTTC. Full variable domain (remainder filled in from reference TRBV9 and TRBJ2-4): DSGVTQTPKHLITATGQRVTLRCSPRSGDLSVYWYQQSLDQGLQFLIQYYNGEERAKGNILERFSAQQFPDLHSELNLSSLELGDSALYFCASSIRQGDIQYFGAGTRLSVL.